The present TCR beta chain was sequenced within a study of shared clonotypes between healthy human individuals. About the research overall: Every donor yielded three CD4 naive, three CD4 memory, two CD8 naive and one CD8 memory plate.

Germline CDR1 SGHRS, CDR2 YFSETQ. The CDR3 has 15 residues. V was clipped by 0 bases and J by 7 bases, with 16 bases between them. Nashville, Tennessee was home to all donors, each a Caucasian adult. The authors divided CD4+ cells into CD45RA+ naive and CD45RA-negative memory subsets. Here immunoSEQ multiplex PCR was the method, and the copy in TCRdb shows in-frame clones only, minus some. Of 2.3 million or so clones listed, more than 80% are singletons. The source of this sequence is a man aged 18-30 years in good health. Some clones in this sample may be carry-over from other donors' samples. The chain recombines TRBV5-1 with TRBJ2-5; D is tentatively TRBD1 or TRBD2 (5 bases each). The sample taken for sequencing was naive CD4+ T cells from PBMCs. Sample subset: CD45RA+ positively selected. For the CDR3, the DNA is TGCGCCAGCAGCTTGGCAGCAGGGAGAGAGGGGACCCAGTACTTC. Translated, it gives CASSLAAGREGTQYF. The whole variable domain, filled in from reference TRBV5-1 and TRBJ2-5, reads KAGVTQTPRYLIKTRGQQVTLSCSPISGHRSVSWYQQTPGQGLQFLFEYFSETQRNKGNFPGRFSGRQFSNSRSEMNVSTLELGDSALYLCASSLAAGREGTQYFGPGTRLLVL.